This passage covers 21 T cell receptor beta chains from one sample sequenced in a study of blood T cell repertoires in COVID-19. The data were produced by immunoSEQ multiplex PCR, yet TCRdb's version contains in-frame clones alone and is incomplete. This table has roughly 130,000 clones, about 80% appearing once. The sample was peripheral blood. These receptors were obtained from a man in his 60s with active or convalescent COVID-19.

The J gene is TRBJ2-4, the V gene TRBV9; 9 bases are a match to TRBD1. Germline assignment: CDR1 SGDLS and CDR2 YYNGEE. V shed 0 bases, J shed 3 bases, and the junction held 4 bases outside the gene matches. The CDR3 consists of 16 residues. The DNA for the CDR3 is TGTGCCAGCAGCGTAGGGACAGGGGTGGACAAAAACATTCAGTACTTC. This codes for CASSVGTGVDKNIQYF.

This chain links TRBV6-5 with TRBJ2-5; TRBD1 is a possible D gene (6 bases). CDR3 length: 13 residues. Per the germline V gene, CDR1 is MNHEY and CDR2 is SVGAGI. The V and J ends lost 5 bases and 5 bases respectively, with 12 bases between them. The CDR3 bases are TGTGCCAGCAGTCCCACAGGGCGCGAGACCCAGTACTTC. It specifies CASSPTGRETQYF.

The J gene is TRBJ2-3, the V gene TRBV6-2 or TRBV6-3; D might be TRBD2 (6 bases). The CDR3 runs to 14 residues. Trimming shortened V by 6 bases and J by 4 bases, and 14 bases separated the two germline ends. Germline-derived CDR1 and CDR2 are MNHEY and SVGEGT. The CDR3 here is CASSPGGVPDTQYF. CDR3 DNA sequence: TGTGCCAGCAGCCCCGGCGGGGTTCCAGATACGCAGTATTTT.

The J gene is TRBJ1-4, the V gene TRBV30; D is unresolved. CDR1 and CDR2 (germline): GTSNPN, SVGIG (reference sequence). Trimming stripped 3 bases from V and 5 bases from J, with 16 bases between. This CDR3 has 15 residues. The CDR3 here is CAWSYTRGSNEKLFF. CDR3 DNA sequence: TGTGCCTGGAGCTATACCCGGGGAAGCAATGAAAAACTGTTTTTT.

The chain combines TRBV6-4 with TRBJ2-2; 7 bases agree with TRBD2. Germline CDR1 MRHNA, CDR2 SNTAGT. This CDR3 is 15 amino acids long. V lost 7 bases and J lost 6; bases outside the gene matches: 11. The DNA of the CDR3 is TGTGCCAGCAAGCTAGCGGCCCAACACGCCGGGGAGCTGTTTTTT. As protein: CASKLAAQHAGELFF.

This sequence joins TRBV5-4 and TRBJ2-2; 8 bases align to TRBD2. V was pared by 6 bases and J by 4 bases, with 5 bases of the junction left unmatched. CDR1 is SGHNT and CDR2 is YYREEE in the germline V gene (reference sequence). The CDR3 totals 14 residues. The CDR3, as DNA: TGTGCCAGCACCTCGGGAGGGGGCACCGGGGAGCTGTTTTTT. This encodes CASTSGGGTGELFF. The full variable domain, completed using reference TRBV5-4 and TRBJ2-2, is ETGVTQSPTHLIKTRGQQVTLRCSSQSGHNTVSWYQQALGQGPQFIFQYYREEENGRGNFPPRFSGLQFPNYSSELNVNALELDDSALYLCASTSGGGTGELFFGEGSRLTVL.

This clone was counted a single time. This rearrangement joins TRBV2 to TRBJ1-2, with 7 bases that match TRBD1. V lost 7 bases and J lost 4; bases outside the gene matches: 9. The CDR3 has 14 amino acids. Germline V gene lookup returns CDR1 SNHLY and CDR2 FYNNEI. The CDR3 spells CASTGGNRGYGYTF. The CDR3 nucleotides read TGTGCCAGCACCGGAGGTAACAGGGGCTATGGCTACACCTTC.

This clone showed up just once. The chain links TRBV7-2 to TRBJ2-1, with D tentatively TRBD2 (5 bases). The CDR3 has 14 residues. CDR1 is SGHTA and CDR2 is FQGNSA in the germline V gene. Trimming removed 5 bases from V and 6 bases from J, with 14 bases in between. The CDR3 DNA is TGTGCCAGCAGCCACAATACCCGGGGCAATGAGCAGTTCTTC. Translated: CASSHNTRGNEQFF.

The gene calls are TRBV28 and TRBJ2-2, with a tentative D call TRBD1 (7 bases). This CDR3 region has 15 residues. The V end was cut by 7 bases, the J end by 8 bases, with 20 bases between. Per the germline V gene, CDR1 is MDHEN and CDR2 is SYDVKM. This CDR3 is CASTSQGGGVGELFF. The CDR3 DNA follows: TGTGCCAGCACCTCGCAGGGGGGCGGGGTGGGGGAGCTGTTTTTT.

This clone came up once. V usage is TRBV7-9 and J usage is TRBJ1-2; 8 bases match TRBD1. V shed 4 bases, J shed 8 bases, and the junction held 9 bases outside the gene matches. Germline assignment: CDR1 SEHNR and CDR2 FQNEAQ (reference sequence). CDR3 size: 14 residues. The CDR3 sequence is CASSSYQGAQGYTF. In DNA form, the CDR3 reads TGTGCCAGCAGCTCATACCAGGGGGCGCAGGGCTACACCTTC.

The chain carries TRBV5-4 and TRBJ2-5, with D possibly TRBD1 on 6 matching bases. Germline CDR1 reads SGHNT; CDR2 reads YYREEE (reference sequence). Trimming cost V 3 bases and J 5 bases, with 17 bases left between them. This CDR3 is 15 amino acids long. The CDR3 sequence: CASSSEVGAVETQYF. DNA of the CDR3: TGTGCCAGCAGCTCAGAAGTGGGGGCGGTGGAGACCCAGTACTTC.

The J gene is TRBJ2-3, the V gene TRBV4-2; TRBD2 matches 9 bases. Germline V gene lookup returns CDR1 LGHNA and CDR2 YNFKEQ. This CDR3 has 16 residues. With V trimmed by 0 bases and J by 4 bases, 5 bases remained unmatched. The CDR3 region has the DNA TGTGCCAGCAGCCAAGAACAGGCGGGAGGGGCAGATACGCAGTATTTT. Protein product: CASSQEQAGGADTQYF.

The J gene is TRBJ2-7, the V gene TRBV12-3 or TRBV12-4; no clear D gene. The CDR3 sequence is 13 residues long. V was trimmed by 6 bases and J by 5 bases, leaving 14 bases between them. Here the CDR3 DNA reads TGTGCCAGCAGCTCCAGTACGTCGCACGAGCAGTACTTC. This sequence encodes CASSSSTSHEQYF.

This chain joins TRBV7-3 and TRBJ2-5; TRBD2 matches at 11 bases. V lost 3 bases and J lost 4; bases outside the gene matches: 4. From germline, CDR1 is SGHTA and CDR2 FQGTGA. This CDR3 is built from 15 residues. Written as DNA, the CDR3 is TGTGCCAGCAGCTTTAGCGGGAGGGCCGGAGAGACCCAGTACTTC. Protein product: CASSFSGRAGETQYF.

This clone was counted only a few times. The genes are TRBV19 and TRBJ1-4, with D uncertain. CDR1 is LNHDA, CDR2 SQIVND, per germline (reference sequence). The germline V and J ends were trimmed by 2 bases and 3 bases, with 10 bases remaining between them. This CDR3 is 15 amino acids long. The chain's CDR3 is CASSIKGRSNEKLFF. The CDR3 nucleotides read TGTGCCAGTAGTATAAAAGGGAGGTCTAATGAAAAACTGTTTTTT.

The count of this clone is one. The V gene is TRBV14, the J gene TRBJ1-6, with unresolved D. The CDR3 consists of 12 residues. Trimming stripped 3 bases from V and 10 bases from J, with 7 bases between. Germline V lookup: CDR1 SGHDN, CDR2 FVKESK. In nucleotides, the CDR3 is TGTGCCAGCAGCCATGAAGCCTCACCCCTCCACTTT. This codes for CASSHEASPLHF.

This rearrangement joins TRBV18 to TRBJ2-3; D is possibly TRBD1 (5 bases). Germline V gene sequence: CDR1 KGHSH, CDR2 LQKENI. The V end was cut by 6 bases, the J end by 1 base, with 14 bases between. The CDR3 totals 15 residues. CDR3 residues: CASSEGVFGTDTQYF. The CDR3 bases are TGTGCCAGCTCCGAAGGGGTTTTTGGCACAGATACGCAGTATTTT.

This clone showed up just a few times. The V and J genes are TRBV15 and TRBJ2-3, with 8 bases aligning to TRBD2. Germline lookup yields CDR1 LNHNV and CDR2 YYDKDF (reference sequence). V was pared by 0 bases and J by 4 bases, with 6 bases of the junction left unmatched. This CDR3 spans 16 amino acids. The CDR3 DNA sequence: TGTGCCACCAGCAGAGATCTCGGGGGGGTGGCAGATACGCAGTATTTT. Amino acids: CATSRDLGGVADTQYF.

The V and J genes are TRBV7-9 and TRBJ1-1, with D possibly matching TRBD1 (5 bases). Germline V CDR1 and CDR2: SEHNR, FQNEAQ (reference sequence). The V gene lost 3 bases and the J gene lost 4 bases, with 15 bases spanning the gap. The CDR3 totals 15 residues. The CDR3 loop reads CASSFQGLGGTEAFF. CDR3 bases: TGTGCCAGCAGCTTTCAGGGCTTGGGGGGCACTGAAGCTTTCTTT.

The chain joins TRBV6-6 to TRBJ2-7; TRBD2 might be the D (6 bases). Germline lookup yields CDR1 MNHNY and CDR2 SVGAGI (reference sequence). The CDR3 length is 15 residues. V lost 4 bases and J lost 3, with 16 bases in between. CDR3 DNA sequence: TGTGCCAGCAGTTCCCCGGGACTGGGAAACTACGAGCAGTACTTC. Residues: CASSSPGLGNYEQYF.

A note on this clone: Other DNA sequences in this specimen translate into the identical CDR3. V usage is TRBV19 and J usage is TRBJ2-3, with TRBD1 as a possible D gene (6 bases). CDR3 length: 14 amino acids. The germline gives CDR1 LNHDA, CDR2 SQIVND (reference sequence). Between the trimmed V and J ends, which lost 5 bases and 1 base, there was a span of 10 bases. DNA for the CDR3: TGTGCCAGTAGTTCACAGGGTGGCACAGATACGCAGTATTTT. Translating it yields CASSSQGGTDTQYF.